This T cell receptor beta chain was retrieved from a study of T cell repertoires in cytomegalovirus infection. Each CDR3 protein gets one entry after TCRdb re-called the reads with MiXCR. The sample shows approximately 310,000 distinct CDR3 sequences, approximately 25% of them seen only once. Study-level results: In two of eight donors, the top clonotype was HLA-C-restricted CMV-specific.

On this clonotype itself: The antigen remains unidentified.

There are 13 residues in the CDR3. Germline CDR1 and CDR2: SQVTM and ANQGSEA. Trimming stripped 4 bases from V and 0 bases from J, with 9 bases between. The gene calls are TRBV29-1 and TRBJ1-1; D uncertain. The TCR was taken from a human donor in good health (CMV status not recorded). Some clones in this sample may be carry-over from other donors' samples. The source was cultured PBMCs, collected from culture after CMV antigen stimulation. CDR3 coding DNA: TGCAGCGTTGGCGGCAGACTGAACACTGAAGCTTTCTTT. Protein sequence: CSVGGRLNTEAFF.